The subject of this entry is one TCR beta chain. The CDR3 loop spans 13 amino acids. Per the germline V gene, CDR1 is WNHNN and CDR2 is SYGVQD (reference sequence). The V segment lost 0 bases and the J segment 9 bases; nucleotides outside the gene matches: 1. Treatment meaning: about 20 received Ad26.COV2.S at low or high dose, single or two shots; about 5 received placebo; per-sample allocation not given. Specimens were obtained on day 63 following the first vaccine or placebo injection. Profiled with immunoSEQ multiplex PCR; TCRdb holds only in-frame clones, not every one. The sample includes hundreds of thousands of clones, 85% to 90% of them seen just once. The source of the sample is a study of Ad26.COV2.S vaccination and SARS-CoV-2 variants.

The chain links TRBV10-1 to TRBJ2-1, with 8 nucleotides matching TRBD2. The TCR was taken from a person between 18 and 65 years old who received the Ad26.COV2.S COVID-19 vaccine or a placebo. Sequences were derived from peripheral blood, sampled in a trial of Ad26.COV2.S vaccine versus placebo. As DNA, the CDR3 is TGCGCCAGCAGTGAGTCAGCGGGAGCTGAGCAGTTCTTC. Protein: CASSESAGAEQFF.